This section outlines one TCR beta chain sequence together with its context. Sequencing was performed with immunoSEQ multiplex PCR; in TCRdb, only in-frame clones are kept and a portion is missing. The sample carries some 20,000 clones, around nine tenths recorded once. CDR3 length equals 12 residues. V dropped 11 bases and J dropped 2 bases, with 12 bases sitting between them. CDR1 and CDR2 from the germline V gene are ENHRY and SYGVKD. This specimen comes from a study of blood T cell dynamics during melanoma immunotherapy. The time point here: week 3, after first cycle of checkpoint inhibitor. Sampling occurred pretreatment (T0) and at week 3 (W3), after cycle one of checkpoint blockade. Apart from two fast progressors, RECIST 1.1 response was judged 12 weeks post-infusion.

The source is a human donor with melanoma. This rearrangement joins TRBV10-3 to TRBJ2-5; D perhaps matches TRBD1 (5 bases). The material was blood, obtained from a patient treated with checkpoint blockade. The CDR3 bases are TGTGCCTCTCAGGACACTCAAGAGACCCAGTACTTC. Protein sequence: CASQDTQETQYF.